This is a list of T cell receptor beta chains from one sample in a study of shared clonotypes between healthy human individuals. Profiling relied on immunoSEQ multiplex PCR, and the TCRdb table lists in-frame clones only, not all of them. The sample carries fewer than 1.8 million clones, about 98.5% recorded once. The source material was naive CD4+ T cells sorted from blood. These receptors came from a man under 40 in good health. Both conserved end residues are part of each CDR3. D genes are given only for firm matches. Part of the rows lack a size; the others show once, few, many or a class for expanded clones.

d_gene	abundance	v_gene	j_gene	CDR3nt	CDR3aa
TRBD2	NA	TRBV19	TRBJ2-2	TGTGCCAGTAGTACTACCGGGACTAGCAGCACCGGGGAGCTGTTTTTT	CASSTTGTSSTGELFF
TRBD2	NA	TRBV28	TRBJ2-1	TGTGCCAGTACCCTAGCGGGAGACTACAATGAGCAGTTCTTC	CASTLAGDYNEQFF
TRBD1	once	TRBV19	TRBJ2-3	TGTGCCAGTAAAACAGGGGGCGGCACAGATACGCAGTATTTT	CASKTGGGTDTQYF
TRBD2	NA	TRBV6-4	TRBJ2-1	TGTGCCAGCAGTGACTCGGGGAAGCGGGAGTGGCCTCGCAATGAGCAGTTCTTC	CASSDSGKREWPRNEQFF
TRBD2	NA	TRBV7-9	TRBJ2-5	TGTGCCAGCAGCGCGGGACTACCCCAAGAGACCCAGTACTTC	CASSAGLPQETQYF
NA	NA	TRBV5-6	TRBJ1-5	TGTGCCAGCAGCTCCTTGGGGCTCAGCAGCAATCAGCCCCAGCATTTT	CASSSLGLSSNQPQHF
NA	NA	TRBV9	TRBJ1-1	TGTGCCAGCAGCGTAGGGTTTATTACTGAAGCTTTCTTT	CASSVGFITEAFF
NA	NA	TRBV5-4	TRBJ2-2	TGTGCCAGCAGCTTACCTCTCGGGGAGCTGTTTTTT	CASSLPLGELFF
NA	NA	TRBV2	TRBJ2-1	TGTGCCAGCTTCCCGGGACTCAGCTCCTACAATGAGCAGTTCTTC	CASFPGLSSYNEQFF
NA	NA	TRBV23-1	TRBJ2-1	TGCGCCAGCAGACCGAGCGAACAGGCCCACAATGAGCAGTTCTTC	CASRPSEQAHNEQFF
NA	once	TRBV29-1	TRBJ1-2	TGCAGCGTTGTCTTTTACAGTAACTATGGCTACACCTTC	CSVVFYSNYGYTF
TRBD1	NA	TRBV28	TRBJ2-7	TGTGCCAGCAGCACGGGACAGGGGGTCAACGAGCAGTACTTC	CASSTGQGVNEQYF
TRBD1	NA	TRBV5-1	TRBJ2-7	TGCGCCAGCAGCTTACCGGGACAGGGGCACGAGCAGTACTTC	CASSLPGQGHEQYF
NA	NA	TRBV6-1	TRBJ1-1	TGTGCCAGCAGTGGACCGGGACATGGGAAAATTTTTGGCCGGAACACTGAAGCTTTCTTT	CASSGPGHGKIFGRNTEAFF
NA	NA	TRBV5-8	TRBJ2-6	TGTGCCAGCAGCTTCGGGCCATACTCTGGGGCCAACGTCCTGACTTTC	CASSFGPYSGANVLTF
NA	NA	TRBV10-3	TRBJ2-7	TGTGCCATCGGACTACTCTCCGAGCAGTACTTC	CAIGLLSEQYF
NA	NA	TRBV18	TRBJ2-7	TGTGCCAGCTCACCACGCGCGTCTTGGGGCGGCGAGCAGTACTTC	CASSPRASWGGEQYF
NA	NA	TRBV27	TRBJ2-4	TGTGCCAGCAGTCCCTTTGCGAGTTCGAACATTCAGTACTTC	CASSPFASSNIQYF
NA	NA	TRBV25-1	TRBJ2-3	TGTGCCAGCAAGAAGGGGACAAAAACTAGCACAGATACGCAGTATTTT	CASKKGTKTSTDTQYF
TRBD2	NA	TRBV7-6	TRBJ2-2	TGTGCCAGCAGCTTCCGTTTAGCGGGAGTATCCGGGGAGCTGTTTTTT	CASSFRLAGVSGELFF
NA	once	TRBV5-1	TRBJ1-5	TGCGCCAGCAGTATAGGGCCGATGAGTGAGGCCCAGCATTTT	CASSIGPMSEAQHF
NA	NA	TRBV11-2	TRBJ2-1	TGTGCCAGCAGCTTACATTCGACAGTCTACAATGAGCAGTTCTTC	CASSLHSTVYNEQFF
TRBD2	NA	TRBV5-1	TRBJ2-1	TGCGCCAGCAGCCCCGGACTAGCCCAAACGGGCAATGAGCAGTTCTTC	CASSPGLAQTGNEQFF
NA	once	TRBV5-1	TRBJ2-2	TGCGCCAGCAGCTTGGTTCCCGGGGTACGGCCCGGGAGTTTGGTCGGGGAGCTGTTTTTT	CASSLVPGVRPGSLVGELFF
NA	NA	TRBV21-1	TRBJ2-1	TGTGCCAGCAGCAAAGGCGGGGAGAGACGAATTTTCTCCTACAATGAGCAGTTCTTC	CASSKGGERRIFSYNEQFF
TRBD1	NA	TRBV5-6	TRBJ2-1	TGTGCCAGCAGTCGCCGGGACAGGGCCACCTACAATGAGCAGTTCTTC	CASSRRDRATYNEQFF
TRBD2	NA	TRBV7-9	TRBJ2-1	TGTGCCAGCAGCTTTGCTAGCGGGAGGGAAGGTAATGAGCAGTTCTTC	CASSFASGREGNEQFF
NA	once	TRBV4-3	TRBJ1-5	TGCGCCAGCAGCCAAGAGAGGTTAATTGCCGGCCCCCAGCATTTT	CASSQERLIAGPQHF
NA	NA	TRBV9	TRBJ2-3	TGTGCCAGCAGCATTCAGGGTAGCACAGATACGCAGTATTTT	CASSIQGSTDTQYF
TRBD1	NA	TRBV5-1	TRBJ1-4	TGCGCCAGCAGCTTGACGGACAGGGGTAATGAAAAACTGTTTTTT	CASSLTDRGNEKLFF
NA	NA	TRBV7-9	TRBJ2-7	TGTGCCAGCACCCCGCAGGGGATCTCCTACGAGCAGTACTTC	CASTPQGISYEQYF
NA	NA	TRBV7-2	TRBJ2-2	TGTGCCAGCAGCAGTGCCCTGACGTGGGACACCGGGGAGCTGTTTTTT	CASSSALTWDTGELFF
TRBD2	once	TRBV28	TRBJ2-5	TGTGCCAGCAGACTAGCGGGCGGGTGGGAGACCCAGTACTTC	CASRLAGGWETQYF
TRBD1	NA	TRBV2	TRBJ1-1	TGTGCCAGCAGCGGACAGGGAAACACTGAAGCTTTCTTT	CASSGQGNTEAFF
TRBD2	NA	TRBV27	TRBJ2-7	TGTGCCAGCAGTTATCCCTCTCCGCGCGGGGGGGTGCAGTACTTC	CASSYPSPRGGVQYF
TRBD2	NA	TRBV7-8	TRBJ2-1	TGTGCCAGCAGCTTCCTCGGCGGGAGCCTCAATGAGCAGTTCTTC	CASSFLGGSLNEQFF
TRBD2	NA	TRBV18	TRBJ2-5	TGTGCCAGCCCCCCAGCGGGATTGTTAGAGACCCAGTACTTC	CASPPAGLLETQYF
TRBD2	few	TRBV15	TRBJ2-3	TGTGCCACCAGCAGAGCAGCGGGGGTGGGCCCAGATACGCAGTATTTT	CATSRAAGVGPDTQYF
TRBD2	NA	TRBV5-1	TRBJ2-7	TGCGCCAGCAGCCATATGACTAGCGGGAGCCCGGGAGGCTCCTACGAGCAGTACTTC	CASSHMTSGSPGGSYEQYF
TRBD2	NA	TRBV11-3	TRBJ2-3	TGTGCCAGCAGCTTGGGACTAGCGGGATACCCAGATACGCAGTATTTT	CASSLGLAGYPDTQYF
TRBD1	once	TRBV29-1	TRBJ2-2	TGCAGCGTTGTAGGGGGCGGGTGGAACACCGGGGAGCTGTTTTTT	CSVVGGGWNTGELFF
TRBD2	NA	TRBV5-1	TRBJ2-7	TGCGCCAGCAGCGAGGGACTAGCGGGAGGGGGGTACGAGCAGTACTTC	CASSEGLAGGGYEQYF
NA	NA	TRBV10-3	TRBJ2-7	TGTGCCATCAGTGACGTAGGGACCGAGCAGTACTTC	CAISDVGTEQYF